One T cell receptor beta chain is described in this entry. Its antigen is not identified. Germline CDR1 is SEHNR and CDR2 is FQNEAQ (reference sequence). The CDR3 contains 15 residues. With V trimmed by 5 bases and J by 11 bases, 11 bases remained unmatched. Genomic DNA constituted the template upon which TCR beta VDJ and CDR3 profiling was performed. One entry per CDR3 protein results from TCRdb running MiXCR on the reads. The repertoire has roughly 130,000 distinct CDR3 sequences, 48% of them found once; the top ten carry 2% to 3%. The sample belongs to a study of CD8+CD57+ T cells in acquired aplastic anemia. Study summary: Recorded DNA amounts for sorted CD4+ and CD8+ cells had an average of approximately 3 ug. On average, healthy donors gave around 9.8 million reads for CD4+ cells.

Study-level findings and limits: Approximately 27 CD8+ CDR3 sequences occurred in both the patients and the controls. In CD8+ cells, Simpson's diversity showed no significant difference between patients and controls.

This receptor was taken from a human donor in good health, serving as a control. The chain recombines TRBV7-9 with TRBJ1-6, with 8 bases identical to TRBD1. Specimen: sorted CD4+, CD8+, or CD8+CD57+ T cells (not recorded which) from PBMCs. The CDR3 region is CASSMDRVIGTPLHF. CDR3 DNA sequence: TGTGCCAGCAGCATGGACAGGGTTATTGGAACACCCCTCCACTTT.